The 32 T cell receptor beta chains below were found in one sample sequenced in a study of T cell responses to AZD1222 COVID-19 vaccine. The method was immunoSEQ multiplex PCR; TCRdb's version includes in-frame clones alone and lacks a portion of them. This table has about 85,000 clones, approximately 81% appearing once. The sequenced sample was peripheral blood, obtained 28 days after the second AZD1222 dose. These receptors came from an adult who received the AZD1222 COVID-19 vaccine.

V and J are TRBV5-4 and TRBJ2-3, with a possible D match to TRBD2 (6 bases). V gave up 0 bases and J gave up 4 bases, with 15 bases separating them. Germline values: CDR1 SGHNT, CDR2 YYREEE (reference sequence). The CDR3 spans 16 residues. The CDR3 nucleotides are TGTGCCAGCAGCTTGGCCGTCTTAGCGGAGGCAGATACGCAGTATTTT. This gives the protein CASSLAVLAEADTQYF.

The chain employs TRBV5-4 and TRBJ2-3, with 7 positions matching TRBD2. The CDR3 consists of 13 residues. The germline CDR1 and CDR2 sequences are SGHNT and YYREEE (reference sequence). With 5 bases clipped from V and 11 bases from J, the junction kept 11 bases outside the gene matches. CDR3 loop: CASSYAAGVWQYF. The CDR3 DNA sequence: TGTGCCAGCAGTTACGCGGCGGGGGTTTGGCAGTATTTT.

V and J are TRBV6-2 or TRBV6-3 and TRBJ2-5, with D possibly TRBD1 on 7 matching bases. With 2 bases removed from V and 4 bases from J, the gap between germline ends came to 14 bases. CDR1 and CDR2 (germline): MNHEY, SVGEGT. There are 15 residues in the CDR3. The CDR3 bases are TGTGCCAGCAGTTACCAGAGGAGGGGGCCAGAGACCCAGTACTTC. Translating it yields CASSYQRRGPETQYF.

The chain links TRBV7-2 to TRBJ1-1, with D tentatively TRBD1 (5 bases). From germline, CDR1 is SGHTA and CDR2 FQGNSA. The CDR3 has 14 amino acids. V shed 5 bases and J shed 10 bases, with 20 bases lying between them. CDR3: CASSTYGTAPGAFF. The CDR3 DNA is TGTGCCAGCAGCACCTACGGGACGGCCCCCGGAGCTTTCTTT.

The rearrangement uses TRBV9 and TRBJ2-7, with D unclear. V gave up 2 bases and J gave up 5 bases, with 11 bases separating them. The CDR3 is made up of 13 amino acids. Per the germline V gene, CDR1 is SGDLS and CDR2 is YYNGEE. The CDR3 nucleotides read TGTGCCAGCAGCGTTTCCGGGTCCAACGAGCAGTACTTC. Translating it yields CASSVSGSNEQYF.

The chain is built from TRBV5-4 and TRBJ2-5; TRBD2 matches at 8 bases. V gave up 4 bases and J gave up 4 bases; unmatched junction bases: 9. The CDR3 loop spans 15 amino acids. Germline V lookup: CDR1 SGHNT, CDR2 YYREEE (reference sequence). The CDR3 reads CASSLIAGQGETQYF. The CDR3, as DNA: TGTGCCAGCAGCCTAATAGCGGGGCAGGGAGAGACCCAGTACTTC.

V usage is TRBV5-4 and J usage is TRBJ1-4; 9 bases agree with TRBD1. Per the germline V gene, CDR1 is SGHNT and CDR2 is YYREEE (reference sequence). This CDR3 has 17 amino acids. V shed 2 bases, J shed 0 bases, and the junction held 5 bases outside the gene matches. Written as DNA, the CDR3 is TGTGCCAGCAGCTTCAACAGGGGGCCTTCAACTAATGAAAAACTGTTTTTT. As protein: CASSFNRGPSTNEKLFF.

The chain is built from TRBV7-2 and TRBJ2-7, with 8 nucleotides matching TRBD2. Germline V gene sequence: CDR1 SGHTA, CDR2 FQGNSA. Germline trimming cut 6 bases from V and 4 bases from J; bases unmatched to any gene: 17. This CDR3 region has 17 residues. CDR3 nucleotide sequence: TGTGCCAGCAGAGCAACGGGGGGGACTAGAAACCATTACGAGCAGTACTTC. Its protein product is CASRATGGTRNHYEQYF.

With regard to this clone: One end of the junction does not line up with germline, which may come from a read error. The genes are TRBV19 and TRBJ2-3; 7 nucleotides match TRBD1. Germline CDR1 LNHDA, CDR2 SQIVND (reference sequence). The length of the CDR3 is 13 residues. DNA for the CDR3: TGTGCCACATACGACAGGGTCACAGATGCGCAGTATTTT. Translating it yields CATYDRVTDAQYF.

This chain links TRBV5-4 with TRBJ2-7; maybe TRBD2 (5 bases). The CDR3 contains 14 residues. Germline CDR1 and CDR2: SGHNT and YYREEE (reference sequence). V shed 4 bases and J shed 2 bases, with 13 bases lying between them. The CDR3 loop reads CASSPGGRPYEQYF. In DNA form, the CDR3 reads TGTGCCAGCAGCCCAGGAGGACGGCCCTACGAGCAGTACTTC.

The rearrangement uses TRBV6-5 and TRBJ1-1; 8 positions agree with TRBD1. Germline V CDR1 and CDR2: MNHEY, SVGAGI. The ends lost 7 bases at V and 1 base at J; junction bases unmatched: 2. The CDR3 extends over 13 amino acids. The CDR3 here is CASIDRGNTEAFF. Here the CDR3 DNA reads TGTGCCAGCATAGACAGGGGGAACACTGAAGCTTTCTTT.

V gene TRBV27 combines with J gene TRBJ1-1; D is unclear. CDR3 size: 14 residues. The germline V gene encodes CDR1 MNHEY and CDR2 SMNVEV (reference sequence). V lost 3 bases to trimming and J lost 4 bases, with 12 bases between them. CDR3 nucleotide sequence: TGTGCCAGCAGTTTGGACGTCGGGAGCACTGAAGCTTTCTTT. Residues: CASSLDVGSTEAFF.

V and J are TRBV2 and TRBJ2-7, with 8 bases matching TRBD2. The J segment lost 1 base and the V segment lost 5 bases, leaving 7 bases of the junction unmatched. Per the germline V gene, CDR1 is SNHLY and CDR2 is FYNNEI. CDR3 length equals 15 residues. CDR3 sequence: CASSNSGTRSYEQYF. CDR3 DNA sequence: TGTGCCAGCAGTAACTCCGGGACTAGATCCTACGAGCAGTACTTC.

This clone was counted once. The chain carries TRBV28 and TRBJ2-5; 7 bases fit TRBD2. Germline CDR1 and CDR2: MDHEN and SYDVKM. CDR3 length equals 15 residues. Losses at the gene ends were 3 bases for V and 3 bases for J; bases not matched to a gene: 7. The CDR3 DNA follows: TGTGCCAGCAGTTTGAGCCGGCGGGAGAAAGAGACCCAGTACTTC. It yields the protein CASSLSRREKETQYF.

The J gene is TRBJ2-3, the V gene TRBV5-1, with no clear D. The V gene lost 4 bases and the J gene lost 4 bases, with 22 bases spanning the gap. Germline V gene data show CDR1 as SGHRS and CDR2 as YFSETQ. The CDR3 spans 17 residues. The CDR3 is CASSPWTGKAVSDTQYF. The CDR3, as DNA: TGCGCCAGCAGCCCCTGGACCGGAAAGGCGGTTTCAGATACGCAGTATTTT.

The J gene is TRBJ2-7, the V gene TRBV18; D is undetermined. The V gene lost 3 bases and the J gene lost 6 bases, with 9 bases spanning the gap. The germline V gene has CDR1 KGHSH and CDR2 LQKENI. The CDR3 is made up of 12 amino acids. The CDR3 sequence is CASSPGIGEQYF. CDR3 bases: TGTGCCAGCTCACCCGGTATTGGCGAGCAGTACTTC.

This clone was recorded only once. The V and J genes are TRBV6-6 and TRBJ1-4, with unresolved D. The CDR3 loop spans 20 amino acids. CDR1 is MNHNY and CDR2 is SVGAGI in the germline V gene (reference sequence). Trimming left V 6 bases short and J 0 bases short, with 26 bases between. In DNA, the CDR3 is TGTGCCAGCAGCGCGGTCCCCGACTCTAGAGTTCACGCAACTAATGAAAAACTGTTTTTT. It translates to CASSAVPDSRVHATNEKLFF.

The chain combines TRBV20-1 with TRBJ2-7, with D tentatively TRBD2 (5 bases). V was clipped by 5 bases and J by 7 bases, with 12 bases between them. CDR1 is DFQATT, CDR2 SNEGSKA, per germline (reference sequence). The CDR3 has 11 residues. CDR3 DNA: TGCAGTGCTCTCCCGGCGGGTGAGCAGTACTTC. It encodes CSALPAGEQYF.

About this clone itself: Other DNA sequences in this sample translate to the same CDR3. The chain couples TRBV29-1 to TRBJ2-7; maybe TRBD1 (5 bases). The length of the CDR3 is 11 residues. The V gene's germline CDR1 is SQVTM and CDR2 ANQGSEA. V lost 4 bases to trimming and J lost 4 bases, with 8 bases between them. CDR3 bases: TGCAGCGTTGTGAAGGGGTACGAGCAGTACTTC. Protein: CSVVKGYEQYF.

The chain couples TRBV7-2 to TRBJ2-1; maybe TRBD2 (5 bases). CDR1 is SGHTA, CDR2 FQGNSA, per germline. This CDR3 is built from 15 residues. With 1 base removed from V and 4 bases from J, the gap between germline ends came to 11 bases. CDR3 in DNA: TGTGCCAGCAGCTTAGGTAGCGCCATATACAATGAGCAGTTCTTC. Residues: CASSLGSAIYNEQFF.

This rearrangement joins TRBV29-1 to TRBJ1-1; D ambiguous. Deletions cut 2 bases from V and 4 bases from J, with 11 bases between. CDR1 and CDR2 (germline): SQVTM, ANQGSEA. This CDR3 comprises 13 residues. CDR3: CSVERDGGTEAFF. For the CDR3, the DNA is TGCAGCGTTGAACGGGATGGTGGCACTGAAGCTTTCTTT.

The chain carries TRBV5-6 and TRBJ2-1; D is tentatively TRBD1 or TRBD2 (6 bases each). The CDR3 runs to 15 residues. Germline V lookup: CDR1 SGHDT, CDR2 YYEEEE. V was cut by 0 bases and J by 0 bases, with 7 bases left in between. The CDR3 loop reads CASSLEGGSYNEQFF. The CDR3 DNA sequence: TGTGCCAGCAGCTTGGAGGGGGGCTCCTACAATGAGCAGTTCTTC.

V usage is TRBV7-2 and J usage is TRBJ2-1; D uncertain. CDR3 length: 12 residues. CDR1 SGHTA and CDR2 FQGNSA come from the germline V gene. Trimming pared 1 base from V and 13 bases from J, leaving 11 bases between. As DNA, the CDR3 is TGTGCCAGCAGCTTAGGCTTGAACAGTCAGTTCTTC. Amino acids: CASSLGLNSQFF.

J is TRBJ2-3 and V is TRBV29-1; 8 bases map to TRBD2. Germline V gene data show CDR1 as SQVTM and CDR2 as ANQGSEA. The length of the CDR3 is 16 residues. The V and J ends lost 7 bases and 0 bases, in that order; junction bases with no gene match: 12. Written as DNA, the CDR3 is TGCAGCGCTAACGGGAGGGAGGGGACTAGCACAGATACGCAGTATTTT. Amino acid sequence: CSANGREGTSTDTQYF.

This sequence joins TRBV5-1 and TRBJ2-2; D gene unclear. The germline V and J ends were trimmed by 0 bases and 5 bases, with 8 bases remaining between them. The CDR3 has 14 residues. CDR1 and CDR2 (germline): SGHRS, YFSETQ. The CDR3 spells CASSLDWGTGELFF. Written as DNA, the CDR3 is TGCGCCAGCAGCTTGGATTGGGGAACCGGGGAGCTGTTTTTT.

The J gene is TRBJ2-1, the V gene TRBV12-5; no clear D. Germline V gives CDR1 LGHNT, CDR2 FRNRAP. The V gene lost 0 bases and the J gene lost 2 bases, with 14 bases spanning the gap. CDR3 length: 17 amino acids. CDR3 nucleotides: TGTGCTAGTGGTTTGGTACGAGACGGTGAGACCTACAATGAGCAGTTCTTC. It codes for CASGLVRDGETYNEQFF.

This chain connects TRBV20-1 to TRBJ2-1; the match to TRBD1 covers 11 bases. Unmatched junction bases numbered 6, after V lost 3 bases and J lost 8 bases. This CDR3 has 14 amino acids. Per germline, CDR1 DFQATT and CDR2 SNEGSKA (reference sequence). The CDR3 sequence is CSASGGQGDDEQFF. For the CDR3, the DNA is TGCAGTGCTAGTGGGGGACAGGGGGATGATGAGCAGTTCTTC.

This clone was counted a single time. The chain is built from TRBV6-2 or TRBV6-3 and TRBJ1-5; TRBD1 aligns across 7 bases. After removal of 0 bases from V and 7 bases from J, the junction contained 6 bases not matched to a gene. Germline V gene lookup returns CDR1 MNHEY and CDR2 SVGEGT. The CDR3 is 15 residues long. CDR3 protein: CASSYSGRGVQPQHF. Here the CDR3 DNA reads TGTGCCAGCAGTTACTCCGGCAGGGGGGTCCAGCCCCAGCATTTT.

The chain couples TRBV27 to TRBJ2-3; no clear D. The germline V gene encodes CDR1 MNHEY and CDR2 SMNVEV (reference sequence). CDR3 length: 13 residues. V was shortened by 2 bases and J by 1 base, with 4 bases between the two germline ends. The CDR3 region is CASSLKRTDTQYF. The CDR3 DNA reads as TGTGCCAGCAGTTTAAAACGCACAGATACGCAGTATTTT.

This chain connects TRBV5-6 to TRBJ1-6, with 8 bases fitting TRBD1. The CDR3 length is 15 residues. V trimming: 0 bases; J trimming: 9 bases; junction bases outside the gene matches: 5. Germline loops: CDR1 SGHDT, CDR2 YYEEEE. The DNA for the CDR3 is TGTGCCAGCAGCTTGGACAGGGGGATGAGTTCACCCCTCCACTTT. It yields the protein CASSLDRGMSSPLHF.

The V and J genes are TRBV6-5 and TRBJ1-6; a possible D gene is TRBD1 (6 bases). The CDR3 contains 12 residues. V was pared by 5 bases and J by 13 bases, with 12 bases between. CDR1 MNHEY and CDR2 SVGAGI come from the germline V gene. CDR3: CASSLTGTPLHF. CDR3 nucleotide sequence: TGTGCCAGCAGTCTAACAGGGACGCCCCTCCACTTT.

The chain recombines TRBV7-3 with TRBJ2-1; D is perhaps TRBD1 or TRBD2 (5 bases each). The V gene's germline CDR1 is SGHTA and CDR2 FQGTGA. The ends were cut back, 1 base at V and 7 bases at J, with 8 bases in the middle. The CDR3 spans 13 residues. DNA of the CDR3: TGTGCCAGCAGCTTAAGGGGGAGAAATGAGCAGTTCTTC. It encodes CASSLRGRNEQFF. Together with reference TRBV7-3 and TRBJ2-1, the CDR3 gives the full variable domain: GAGVSQTPSNKVTEKGKYVELRCDPISGHTALYWYRQSLGQGPEFLIYFQGTGAADDSGLPNDRFFAVRPEGSVSTLKIQRTERGDSAVYLCASSLRGRNEQFFGPGTRLTVL.